This TCR beta chain was sequenced for a study of blood T cell repertoires in COVID-19 (dated by TCRdb to 2018 to 2020). Background on the whole study: The collaborator samples originated in the United States, Italy and Spain and spanned the acute and convalescent phases of COVID-19. Where available, HLA class I and class II types were taken from metadata supplied by the sample provider and were not determined by assay-based typing. The samples were drawn from the first 160 participants of the ongoing ImmuneRACE study and from roughly 1,300 subjects provided by 6 global collaborators. The material from the prospective study consisted of cDNA or gDNA derived from T cells, B-cell-depleted T cells, or PBMCs. A freely available public database, intended as a resource for researchers studying the immune response to SARS-CoV-2, is where the repertoires were released. Deeply sampled blood TCRbeta repertoires from subjects exposed to, actively infected with, or recovered from COVID-19 were included in the dataset. A de-identified subject ID, COVID-19 status, age in years and sex were almost always included in the sample metadata. The paper's findings and limits, for the study overall: How much clinical and demographic metadata was included differed by source and by participant, and the metadata was provided uncurated.

Enrolling through a virtual design, the prospective study's participants ranged in age from roughly 18 to 100 years and lived across approximately 25 United States geographic areas. To assign participants to cohorts, the prospective study relied on clinical history that participants themselves reported in a screening survey and a study questionnaire. ImmuneRACE Cohort 3 recovered participants were defined by two consecutive negative NP/OP PCR tests, healthcare professional clearance, or symptom resolution. Each participant in the prospective study had whole blood, serum and a nasopharyngeal or oropharyngeal swab collected by mobile phlebotomists. Additional blood draws and questionnaires over an approximately 2-month period could optionally be provided by prospective study participants. Prospective study blood samples were shipped either frozen or at room temperature before DNA extraction. The immunoSEQ Assay, a bias-controlled multiplex PCR, was used to amplify TCRbeta CDR3 regions from genomic DNA. For the original study's pipeline: The number of nucleated cells in each sample was estimated by amplification of reference gene primers within the assay. To quantify the absolute abundance of each unique TCRbeta CDR3 rearrangement, sequence reads were collapsed and filtered. Productive Simpson clonality was computed per sample as the square root of Simpson's diversity index over productive rearrangements. TCRdb obtained this table from immuneACCESS and retained in-frame rearrangements with V and J assigned. These tables miss some clones; where compared with another copy, unresolved V genes account for less than half of the shortfall, and the remainder is unexplained. V and J calls and clone size follow that table, whereas D and trimming were derived from the DNA. For this sample the table gives fewer than 450,000 clones, of which 90% were detected only once. The leading ten clones occupy approximately 0.65% of the sample.

In regard to this clone: Its antigen target is currently unknown. Base qualities are not recorded, but no much larger clone differs from it by a single base.

This TCR was recovered from a man younger than 35 who had recovered from COVID-19. Sequences were obtained from PBMCs or T cells enriched from blood (not recorded which).

This receptor has the CDR3 CASSSAGATGNTIYF. The bases are TGTGCCAGCAGCTCCGCAGGGGCGACGGGAAACACCATATATTTT. The sequence joins TRBV3-1 (or the pseudogene TRBV3-2) to TRBJ1-3, with TRBD1 as a weak D call on 6 bases. CDR1 LGHDT and CDR2 YNNKEL are derived from the germline V gene (reference sequence). The CDR3 numbers 15 residues from cysteine through phenylalanine. Of all the DNA, just the CDR3 is kept, 45 bases in frame from base 1. At the junction V is shortened by 5 bases and J by 4 bases, with 15 bases in between.